The 5 T cell receptor beta chains presented below share a single source sample, sequenced in a study of T cells after posttransplantation cyclophosphamide. Methotrexate plus calcineurin inhibitor accompanied controls' myeloablative marrow transplants; sampling was 1 year later. Some clones are missing from TCRdb's copy, which holds only in-frame ones; the method was immunoSEQ multiplex PCR. The sample has more than 9,500 clones; 75% to 85% are singletons. The material sequenced was PBMCs, taken 350 to 400 days after allogeneic stem cell transplant with calcineurin inhibitor and methotrexate. The receptors come from a male patient in his 30s who received an allogeneic stem cell transplant from an unrelated donor, was CMV-positive, and had acute GVHD only. The graft donor may have given rise to some T cells.

This chain uses TRBV29-1 with TRBJ2-7; 10 bases are shared with TRBD2. The germline V gene has CDR1 SQVTM and CDR2 ANQGSEA. J was trimmed by 2 bases and V by 3 bases; bases with no gene match: 4. The CDR3 extends over 14 amino acids. The CDR3 DNA reads TGCAGCGTTGAGAGGCTAGCGGGGGCCTACGAGCAGTACTTC. This encodes CSVERLAGAYEQYF.

There are a few counts of this clone. The chain is built from TRBV25-1 and TRBJ2-1; possible D gene TRBD2, 7 bases. The CDR3 length is 15 residues. Germline values: CDR1 MGHDK, CDR2 SYGVNS. Trimming left V 1 base short and J 8 bases short, with 15 bases between. CDR3 region: CASSELRGGSHEQFF. The CDR3, as DNA: TGTGCCAGCAGTGAATTAAGGGGGGGTAGCCATGAGCAGTTCTTC.

This clone was observed a few times. Within the sample, other DNA sequences also encode this same CDR3. The J gene is TRBJ1-1, the V gene TRBV4-1; 9 bases line up with TRBD1. Germline loops: CDR1 MGHRA, CDR2 YSYEKL. CDR3 length: 12 residues. The V and J ends lost 6 bases and 4 bases, in that order; junction bases with no gene match: 0. The CDR3 nucleotides are TGCGCCAGCAGGACAGGGGGCACTGAAGCTTTCTTT. Translating gives CASRTGGTEAFF.

This chain links TRBV6-5 with TRBJ2-7; possible D gene TRBD2, 6 bases. The germline gives CDR1 MNHEY, CDR2 SVGAGI. Trimming stripped 2 bases from V and 4 bases from J, with 9 bases between. This CDR3 has 13 residues. The CDR3 reads CASSYKGRYEQYF. Written as DNA, the CDR3 is TGTGCCAGCAGTTACAAAGGGAGGTACGAGCAGTACTTC.

The genes are TRBV4-3 and TRBJ1-1; D is unclear. Germline V gene sequence: CDR1 LGHNA, CDR2 YSLEER. V lost 4 bases and J 5 bases, leaving 14 bases between the germline ends. The CDR3 totals 14 residues. Here the CDR3 DNA reads TGCGCCAGCAGCCCTGGTCAGAGGTGGACTGAAGCTTTCTTT. Amino acid sequence: CASSPGQRWTEAFF.